This note documents a single TCR beta chain sequence. The antigen remains undetermined. It was negative isolation that provided the CD8+ and CD4+ T cells, whereas TEMRA cells were enriched by FACS. Random hexamers served to reverse transcribe roughly 0.45 to 1 ug RNA. One entry per CDR3 protein, called by TCRdb with MiXCR from the immunoSEQ multiplex PCR reads. The sample gives under 150,000 distinct CDR3 sequences, around 95% of which show up once; over 0.075% is in the top ten. This sample was taken from a study of CD8 T cells in Susac syndrome. Study in general: At the time their blood was drawn, patients with Susac syndrome were either therapy-naive, on corticosteroids (with some of them also receiving intravenous immunoglobulin), or on intravenous immunoglobulin alone.

CDR1 SNHLY and CDR2 FYNNEI come from the germline V gene. The ends lost 7 bases at V and 6 bases at J; junction bases unmatched: 12. The CDR3 runs 16 residues. Whole-study findings and limits: The CD4+ T cell repertoires in Susac syndrome did not show any clonal expansion.

The sequencing input was CD4+ T cells from PBMCs. The V call is TRBV2, the J call TRBJ2-2; 9 bases line up with TRBD2. The sequence was collected from a human donor with Susac syndrome. The CDR3 DNA sequence: TGTGCCAGCATGCGCGAGCGGGAGGTCCCCCCCGGGGAGCTGTTTTTT. Translation gives CASMREREVPPGELFF.